The present entry profiles one T cell receptor (beta chain) with its context. Its antigen is undetermined. The data stem from a study of shared clonotypes between healthy human individuals. Regarding the study as a whole: It was the non-shared clonotypes that had lower generation probabilities than clonotypes shared by all four donors.

The data were produced by immunoSEQ multiplex PCR, yet TCRdb's version contains in-frame clones alone and is incomplete. The sample consists of around 1.5 million clones, about 98% of them appearing once. Investigators divided CD4+ cells into CD45RA+ naive and CD45RA-negative memory subsets. Per the germline V gene, CDR1 is MDHEN and CDR2 is SYDVKM. There are 15 residues in the CDR3. Trimming took 6 bases from V and 6 from J; bases not matched to a gene: 2. The sample comprised naive CD4+ T cells sorted from blood. Indicated subset: CD45RA+ positively selected. The TCR comes from a young man in good health. This sequence joins TRBV28 and TRBJ2-2, with 15 bases lining up with TRBD2. The CDR3 loop is CASRGLAGGPGELFF. The CDR3 DNA reads TGTGCCAGCAGGGGACTAGCGGGAGGCCCCGGGGAGCTGTTTTTT.